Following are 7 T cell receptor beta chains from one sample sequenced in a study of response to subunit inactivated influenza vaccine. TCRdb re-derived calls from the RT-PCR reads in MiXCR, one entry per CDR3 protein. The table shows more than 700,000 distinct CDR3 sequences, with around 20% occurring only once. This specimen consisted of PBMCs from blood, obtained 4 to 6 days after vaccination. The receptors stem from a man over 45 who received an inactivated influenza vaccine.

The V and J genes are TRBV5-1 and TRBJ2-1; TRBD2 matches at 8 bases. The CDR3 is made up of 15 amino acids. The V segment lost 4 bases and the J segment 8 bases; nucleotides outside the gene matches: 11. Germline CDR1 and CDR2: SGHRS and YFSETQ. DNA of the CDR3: TGCGCCAGCAGCGAACAGGGACTAGTCAGCGATGAGCAGTTCTTC. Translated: CASSEQGLVSDEQFF.

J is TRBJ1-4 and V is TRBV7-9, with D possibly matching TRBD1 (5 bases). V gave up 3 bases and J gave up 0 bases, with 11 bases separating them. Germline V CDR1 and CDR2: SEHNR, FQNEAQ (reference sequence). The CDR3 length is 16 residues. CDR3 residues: CASSFIWGSTNEKLFF. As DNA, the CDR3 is TGTGCCAGCAGCTTTATTTGGGGGTCAACTAATGAAAAACTGTTTTTT. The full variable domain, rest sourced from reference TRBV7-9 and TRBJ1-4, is DTGVSQNPRHKITKRGQNVTFRCDPISEHNRLYWYRQTLGQGPEFLTYFQNEAQLEKSRLLSDRFSAERPKGSFSTLEIQRTEQGDSAMYLCASSFIWGSTNEKLFFGSGTQLSVL.

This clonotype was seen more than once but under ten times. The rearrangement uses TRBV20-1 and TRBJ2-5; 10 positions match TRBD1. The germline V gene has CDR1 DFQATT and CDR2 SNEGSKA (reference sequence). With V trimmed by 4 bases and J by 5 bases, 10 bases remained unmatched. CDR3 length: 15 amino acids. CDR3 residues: CSAKDPGTGVETQYF. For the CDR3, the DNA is TGCAGTGCTAAAGATCCCGGGACAGGGGTTGAGACCCAGTACTTC.

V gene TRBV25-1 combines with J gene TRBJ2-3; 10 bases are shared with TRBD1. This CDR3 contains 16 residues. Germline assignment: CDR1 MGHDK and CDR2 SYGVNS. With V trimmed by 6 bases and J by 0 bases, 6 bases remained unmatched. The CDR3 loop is CASSQRGQGSTDTQYF. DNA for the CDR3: TGTGCCAGCAGCCAAAGGGGACAGGGGAGCACAGATACGCAGTATTTT.

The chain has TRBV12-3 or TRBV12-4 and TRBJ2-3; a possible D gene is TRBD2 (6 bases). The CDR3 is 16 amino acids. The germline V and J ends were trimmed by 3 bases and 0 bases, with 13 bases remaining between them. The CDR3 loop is CASSFRGASSTDTQYF. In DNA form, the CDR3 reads TGTGCCAGCAGTTTTCGCGGGGCCTCTAGCACAGATACGCAGTATTTT.

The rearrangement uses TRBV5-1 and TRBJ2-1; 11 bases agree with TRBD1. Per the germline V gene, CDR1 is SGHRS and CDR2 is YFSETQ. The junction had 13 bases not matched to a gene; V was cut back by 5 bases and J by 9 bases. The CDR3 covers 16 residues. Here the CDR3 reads CASSWITGTGGSEQFF. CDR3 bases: TGCGCCAGCAGTTGGATTACCGGGACAGGGGGTAGTGAGCAGTTCTTC.

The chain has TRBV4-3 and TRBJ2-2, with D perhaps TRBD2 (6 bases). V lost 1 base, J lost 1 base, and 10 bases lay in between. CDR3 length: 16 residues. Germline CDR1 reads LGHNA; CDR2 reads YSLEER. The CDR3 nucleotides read TGCGCCAGCAGCCAAGTAGTCGGGAGGAACACCGGGGAGCTGTTTTTT. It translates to CASSQVVGRNTGELFF.